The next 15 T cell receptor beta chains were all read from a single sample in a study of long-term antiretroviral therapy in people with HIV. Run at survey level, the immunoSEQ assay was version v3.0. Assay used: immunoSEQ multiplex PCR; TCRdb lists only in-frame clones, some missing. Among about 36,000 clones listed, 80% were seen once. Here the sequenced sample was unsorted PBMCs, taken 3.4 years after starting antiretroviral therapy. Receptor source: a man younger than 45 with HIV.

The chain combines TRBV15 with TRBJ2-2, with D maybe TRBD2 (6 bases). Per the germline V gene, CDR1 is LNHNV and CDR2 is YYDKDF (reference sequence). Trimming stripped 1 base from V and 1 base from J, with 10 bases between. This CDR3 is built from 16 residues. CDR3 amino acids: CATSRAGDLNTGELFF. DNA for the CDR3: TGTGCCACCAGCAGAGCGGGGGACTTGAACACCGGGGAGCTGTTTTTT. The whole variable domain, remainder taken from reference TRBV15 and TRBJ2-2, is DAMVIQNPRYQVTQFGKPVTLSCSQTLNHNVMYWYQQKSSQAPKLLFHYYDKDFNNEADTPDNFQSRRPNTSFCFLDIRSPGLGDTAMYLCATSRAGDLNTGELFFGEGSRLTVL.

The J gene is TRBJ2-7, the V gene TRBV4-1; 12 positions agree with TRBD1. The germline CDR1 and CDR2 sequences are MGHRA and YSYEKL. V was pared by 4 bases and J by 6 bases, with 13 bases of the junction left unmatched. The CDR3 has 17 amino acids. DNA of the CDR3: TGCGCCAGCAGCCGGCGAGAAACGGGACAGGGGGCGGGCGAGCAGTACTTC. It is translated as CASSRRETGQGAGEQYF.

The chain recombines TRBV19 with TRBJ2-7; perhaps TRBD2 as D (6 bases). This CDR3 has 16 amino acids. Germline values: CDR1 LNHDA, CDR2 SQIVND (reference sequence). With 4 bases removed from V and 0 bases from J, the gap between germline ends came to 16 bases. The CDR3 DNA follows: TGTGCCAGTAGTAATACACCAGGAGGGAGCTCCTACGAGCAGTACTTC. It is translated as CASSNTPGGSSYEQYF.

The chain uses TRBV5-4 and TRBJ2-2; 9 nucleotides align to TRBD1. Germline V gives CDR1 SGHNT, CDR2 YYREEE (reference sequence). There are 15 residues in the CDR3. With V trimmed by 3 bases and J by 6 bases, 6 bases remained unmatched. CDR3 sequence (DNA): TGTGCCAGCAGCTCCGGACAGGGGCCCGCCGGGGAGCTGTTTTTT. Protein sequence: CASSSGQGPAGELFF. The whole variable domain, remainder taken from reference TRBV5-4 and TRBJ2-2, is ETGVTQSPTHLIKTRGQQVTLRCSSQSGHNTVSWYQQALGQGPQFIFQYYREEENGRGNFPPRFSGLQFPNYSSELNVNALELDDSALYLCASSSGQGPAGELFFGEGSRLTVL.

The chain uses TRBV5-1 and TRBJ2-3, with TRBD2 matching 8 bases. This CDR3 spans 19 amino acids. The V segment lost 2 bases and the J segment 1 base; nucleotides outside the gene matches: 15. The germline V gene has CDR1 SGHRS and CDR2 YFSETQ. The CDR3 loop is CASSFAGGPSSRGTDTQYF. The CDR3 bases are TGCGCCAGCAGCTTTGCGGGAGGCCCGTCATCTCGGGGCACAGATACGCAGTATTTT.

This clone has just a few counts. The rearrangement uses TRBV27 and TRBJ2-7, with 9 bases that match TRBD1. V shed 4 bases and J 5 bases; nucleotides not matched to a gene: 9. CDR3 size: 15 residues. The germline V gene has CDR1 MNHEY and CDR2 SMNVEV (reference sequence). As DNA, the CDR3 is TGTGCCAGCAGTTCTGGACTGGGACAGGGTAACGAGCAGTACTTC. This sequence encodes CASSSGLGQGNEQYF.

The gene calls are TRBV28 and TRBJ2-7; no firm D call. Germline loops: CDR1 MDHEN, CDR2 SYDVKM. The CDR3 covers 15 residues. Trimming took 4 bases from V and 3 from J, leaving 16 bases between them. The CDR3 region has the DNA TGTGCCAGCAGTTCCCCGGGTTCCGCTCACTACGAGCAGTACTTC. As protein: CASSSPGSAHYEQYF. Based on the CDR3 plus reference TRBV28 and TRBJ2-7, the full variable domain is DVKVTQSSRYLVKRTGEKVFLECVQDMDHENMFWYRQDPGLGLRLIYFSYDVKMKEKGDIPEGYSVSREKKERFSLILESASTNQTSMYLCASSSPGSAHYEQYFGPGTRLTVT.

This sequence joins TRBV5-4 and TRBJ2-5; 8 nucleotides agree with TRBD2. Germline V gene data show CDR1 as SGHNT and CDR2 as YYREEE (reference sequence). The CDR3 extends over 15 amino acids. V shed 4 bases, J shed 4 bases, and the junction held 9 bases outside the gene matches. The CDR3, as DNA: TGTGCCAGCAGCCCCCGAGCGGGAGCAGGAGAGACCCAGTACTTC. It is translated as CASSPRAGAGETQYF.

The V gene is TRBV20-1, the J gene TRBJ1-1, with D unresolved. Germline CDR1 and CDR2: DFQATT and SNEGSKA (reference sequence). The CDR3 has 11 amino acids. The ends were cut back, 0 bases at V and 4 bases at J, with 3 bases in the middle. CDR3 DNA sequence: TGCAGTGCTAGAGACAGCACTGAAGCTTTCTTT. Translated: CSARDSTEAFF.

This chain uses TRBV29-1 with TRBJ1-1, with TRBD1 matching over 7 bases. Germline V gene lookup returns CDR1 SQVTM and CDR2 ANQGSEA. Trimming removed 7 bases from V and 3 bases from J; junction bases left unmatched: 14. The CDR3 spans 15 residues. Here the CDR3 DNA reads TGCAGCGGATTCGTTCTCGGGACAGATTACACTGAAGCTTTCTTT. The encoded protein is CSGFVLGTDYTEAFF.

The CDR3 sequence is CASSYLRILNTEAFF. The CDR3 nucleotides are TGTGCCAGCAGTTACCTGCGGATCCTGAACACTGAAGCTTTCTTT. The chain couples TRBV6-5 to TRBJ1-1; D gene uncertain. The CDR3 runs to 15 residues. The V gene lost 2 bases and the J gene lost 0 bases, with 10 bases spanning the gap. Germline V gene sequence: CDR1 MNHEY, CDR2 SVGAGI.

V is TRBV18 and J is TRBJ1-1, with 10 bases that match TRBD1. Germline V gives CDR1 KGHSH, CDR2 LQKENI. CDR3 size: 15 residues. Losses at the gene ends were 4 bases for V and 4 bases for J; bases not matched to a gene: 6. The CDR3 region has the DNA TGTGCCAGCTCACTAGGACAGGGGGTAGGCACTGAAGCTTTCTTT. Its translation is CASSLGQGVGTEAFF.

CDR3 bases: TGTGCCTGGAGAGTGAGAGTATCGGATGGCTACACCTTC. Its protein is CAWRVRVSDGYTF. The rearrangement joins TRBV30 to TRBJ1-2, with D hard to call. The CDR3 length is 13 residues. Per germline, CDR1 GTSNPN and CDR2 SVGIG (reference sequence). The ends were cut back, 3 bases at V and 6 bases at J, with 14 bases in the middle.

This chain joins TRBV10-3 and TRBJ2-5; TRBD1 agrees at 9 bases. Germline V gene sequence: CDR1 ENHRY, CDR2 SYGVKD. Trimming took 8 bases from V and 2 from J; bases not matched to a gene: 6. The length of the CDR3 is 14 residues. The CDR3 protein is CAIGSGQGQETQYF. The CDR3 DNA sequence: TGTGCCATCGGCTCGGGACAGGGTCAAGAGACCCAGTACTTC.

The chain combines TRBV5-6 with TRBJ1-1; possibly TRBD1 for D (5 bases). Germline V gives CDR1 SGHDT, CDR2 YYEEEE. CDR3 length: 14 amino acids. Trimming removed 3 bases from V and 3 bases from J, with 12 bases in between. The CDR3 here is CASSSRVRDTEAFF. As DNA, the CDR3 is TGTGCCAGCAGCTCCAGGGTTAGGGACACTGAAGCTTTCTTT.